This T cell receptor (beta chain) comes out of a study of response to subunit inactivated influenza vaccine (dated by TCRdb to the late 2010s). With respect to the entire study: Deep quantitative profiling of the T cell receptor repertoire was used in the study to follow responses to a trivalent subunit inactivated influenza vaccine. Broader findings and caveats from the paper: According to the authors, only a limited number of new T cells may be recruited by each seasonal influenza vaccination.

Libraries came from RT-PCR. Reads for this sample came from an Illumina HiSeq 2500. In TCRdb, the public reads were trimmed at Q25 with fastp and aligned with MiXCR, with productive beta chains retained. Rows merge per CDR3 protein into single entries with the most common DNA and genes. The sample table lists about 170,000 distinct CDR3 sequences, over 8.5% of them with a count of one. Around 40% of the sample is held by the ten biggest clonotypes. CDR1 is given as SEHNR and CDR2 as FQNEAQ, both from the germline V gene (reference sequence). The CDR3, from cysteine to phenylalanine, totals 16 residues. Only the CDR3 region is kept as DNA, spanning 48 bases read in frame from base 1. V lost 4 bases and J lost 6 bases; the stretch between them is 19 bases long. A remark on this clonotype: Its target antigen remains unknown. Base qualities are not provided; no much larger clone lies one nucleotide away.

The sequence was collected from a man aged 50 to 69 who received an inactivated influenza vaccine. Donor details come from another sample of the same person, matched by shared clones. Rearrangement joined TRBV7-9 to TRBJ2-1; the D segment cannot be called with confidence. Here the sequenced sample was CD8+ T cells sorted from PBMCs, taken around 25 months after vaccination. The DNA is TGTGCCAGCAGCTCGTCGCTAGGTACCGCCAGCAATGAGCAGTTCTTC. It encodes CASSSSLGTASNEQFF.